This T cell receptor (beta chain) was documented in a study of OX40 agonist ivuxolimab in advanced cancers. General study results and limits: Dose levels from 0.1 to 3.0 mg/kg saw CD4+ and CD8+ blood T cells expand clonally by week 6.

The table came from immunoSEQ multiplex PCR; TCRdb's copy has only in-frame clones and leaves some out. The sample carries tens of thousands of clones, around 80% recorded once. Worth noting for this clone: The target antigen is unknown.

Trimming stripped 5 bases from V and 3 bases from J, with 19 bases between. CDR1 is SEHNR and CDR2 is FQNEAQ in the germline V gene (reference sequence). This CDR3 spans 17 amino acids. The V and J genes are TRBV7-9 and TRBJ1-4; unclear D gene. Sequenced material: CD4+ or CD8+ T cells sorted from blood, taken in a trial of the OX40 agonist ivuxolimab. This clonotype originated in an adult with an advanced solid tumor such as melanoma, head and neck, liver or kidney cancer. The CDR3 here is CASSPLAGHSSNEKLFF. CDR3 DNA: TGTGCCAGCAGCCCCCTGGCAGGTCATTCCTCTAATGAAAAACTGTTTTTT.